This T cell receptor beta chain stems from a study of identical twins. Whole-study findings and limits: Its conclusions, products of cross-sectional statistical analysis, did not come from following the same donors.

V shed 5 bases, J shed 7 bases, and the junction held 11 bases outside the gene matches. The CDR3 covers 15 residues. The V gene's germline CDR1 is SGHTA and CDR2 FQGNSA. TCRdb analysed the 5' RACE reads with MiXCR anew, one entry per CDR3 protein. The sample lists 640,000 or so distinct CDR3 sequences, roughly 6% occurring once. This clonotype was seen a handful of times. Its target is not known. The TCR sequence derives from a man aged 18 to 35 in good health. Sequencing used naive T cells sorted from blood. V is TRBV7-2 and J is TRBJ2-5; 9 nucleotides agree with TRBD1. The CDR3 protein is CASSTHEGQGGTQYF. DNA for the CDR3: TGTGCCAGCAGCACCCACGAGGGACAGGGAGGGACCCAGTACTTC.